This TCR beta chain was sequenced in a study of molecular identifiers for immune sequencing clone quantification. Preparation methods for the bulk TCR libraries were those previously described, with listed TCR primers. TCRdb passed the PCR reads through MiXCR, listing each CDR3 protein once. The sample includes some 97,000 distinct CDR3 sequences, approximately 25% of them seen just once. V gave up 2 bases and J gave up 5 bases; unmatched junction bases: 9. This CDR3 region has 17 residues. CDR1 and CDR2 from the germline V gene are LGHNA and YSLEER. Naive CD8 T cells were sorted, and the gate applied was CD8+CD4-CCR7+CD45RA+.

Sequencing was carried out using naive CD8+ T cells from blood, with Jurkat cell RNA spiked in. Subset: FACS-sorted CD8+CD4-CCR7+CD45RA+ naive T cells. This TCR came from a human donor in good health. Some libraries in this study had Jurkat cell RNA spiked in. The chain is built from TRBV4-3 and TRBJ2-1; 10 bases are a match to TRBD1. Here the CDR3 reads CASSQSPGQGWDNEQFF. As DNA, the CDR3 is TGCGCCAGCAGCCAATCTCCGGGACAGGGGTGGGACAATGAGCAGTTCTTC.